The sequence of this T cell receptor beta chain was determined in a study of spatial heterogeneity in lung cancer. As for the study in general: Sequencing consistently turned up more beta-chain sequences than alpha-chain sequences.

Noted time point: sample taken at primary tumor resection. A total of roughly 72 untreated early-stage non-small cell lung cancer patients served as donors. The input material, whole RNA from tumor, nontumor lung or frozen PBMC, was sequenced unsorted. V was clipped by 5 bases and J by 2 bases; unmatched bases: 5. CDR1 is KGHDR, CDR2 SFDVKD, per germline. CDR3 length: 15 residues. This clonotype has ten or more counts. TCR cDNA molecules each had a unique molecular identifier. One entry per CDR3 protein, called by TCRdb with MiXCR from the 5' RACE reads. Seen here are some 21,000 distinct CDR3 sequences, under 5.5% observed once, and the top ten hold 6% to 7.5%.

The sample in question was PBMCs, obtained at surgery. The chain links TRBV24-1 to TRBJ2-3, with 8 bases matching TRBD2. This receptor was taken from a male donor with early-stage non-small cell lung cancer. CDR3: CATSASGSDTDTQYF. CDR3 DNA: TGTGCCACCAGTGCAAGCGGGAGTGACACAGATACGCAGTATTTT.